Sequencing of this TCR beta chain was carried out in a study of T cell changes during pregnancy in multiple sclerosis. This CDR3 comprises 15 residues. The V gene lost 4 bases and the J gene lost 2 bases, with 13 bases spanning the gap. The germline V gene encodes CDR1 SGHRS and CDR2 YFSETQ. Using immunoSEQ multiplex PCR, the repertoire was profiled, and TCRdb retains in-frame clones only, with some absent. The sample records roughly 35,000 clones, 90% being singletons. The J gene is TRBJ2-1, the V gene TRBV5-1; weak D call: TRBD1 (5 bases). This receptor was taken from a female donor with multiple sclerosis, enrolled in a pregnancy study. Material: CD8+ T cells from peripheral blood mononuclear cells, obtained in the first trimester of pregnancy. CDR3: CASSPIRVAYNEQFF. The CDR3 bases are TGCGCCAGCAGCCCGATCAGGGTAGCCTACAATGAGCAGTTCTTC. Complete variable domain (other parts from reference TRBV5-1 and TRBJ2-1): KAGVTQTPRYLIKTRGQQVTLSCSPISGHRSVSWYQQTPGQGLQFLFEYFSETQRNKGNFPGRFSGRQFSNSRSEMNVSTLELGDSALYLCASSPIRVAYNEQFFGPGTRLTVL.